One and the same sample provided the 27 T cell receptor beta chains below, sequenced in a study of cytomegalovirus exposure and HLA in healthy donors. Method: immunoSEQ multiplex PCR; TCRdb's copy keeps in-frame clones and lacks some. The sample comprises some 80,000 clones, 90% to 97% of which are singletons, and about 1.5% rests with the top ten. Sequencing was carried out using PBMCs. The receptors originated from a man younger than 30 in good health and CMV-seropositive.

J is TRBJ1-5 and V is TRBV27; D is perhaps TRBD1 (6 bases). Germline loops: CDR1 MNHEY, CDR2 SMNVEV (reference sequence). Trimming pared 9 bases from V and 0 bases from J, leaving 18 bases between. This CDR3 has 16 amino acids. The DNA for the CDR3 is TGTGCCAGTCTACCGAGGGGGAGCGCTAGCAATCAGCCCCAGCATTTT. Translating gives CASLPRGSASNQPQHF.

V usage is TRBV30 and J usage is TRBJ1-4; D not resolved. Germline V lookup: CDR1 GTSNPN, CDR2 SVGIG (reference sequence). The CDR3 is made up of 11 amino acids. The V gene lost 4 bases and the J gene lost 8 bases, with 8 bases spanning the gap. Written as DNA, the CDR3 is TGTGCCTGGACGGGTGAGGAAAAACTGTTTTTT. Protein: CAWTGEEKLFF.

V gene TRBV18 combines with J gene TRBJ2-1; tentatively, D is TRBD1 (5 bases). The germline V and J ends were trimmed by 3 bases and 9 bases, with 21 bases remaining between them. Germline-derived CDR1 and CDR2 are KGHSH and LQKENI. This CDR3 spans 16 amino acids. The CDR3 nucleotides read TGTGCCAGCTCACCCCGTGGGGTTGGGGCTGTGCTTGAGCAGTTCTTC. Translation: CASSPRGVGAVLEQFF.

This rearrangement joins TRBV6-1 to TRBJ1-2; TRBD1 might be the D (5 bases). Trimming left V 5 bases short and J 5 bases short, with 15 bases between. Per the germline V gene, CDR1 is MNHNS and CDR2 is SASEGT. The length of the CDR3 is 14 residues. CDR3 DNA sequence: TGTGCCAGCAGTTCGCTGACAGCCGTTTATGGCTACACCTTC. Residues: CASSSLTAVYGYTF.

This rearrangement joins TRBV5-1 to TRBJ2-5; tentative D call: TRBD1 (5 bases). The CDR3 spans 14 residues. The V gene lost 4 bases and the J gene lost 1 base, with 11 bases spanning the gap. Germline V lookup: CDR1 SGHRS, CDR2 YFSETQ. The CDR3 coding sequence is TGCGCCAGCAGCGCAGGGTCTGTCCAAGAGACCCAGTACTTC. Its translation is CASSAGSVQETQYF.

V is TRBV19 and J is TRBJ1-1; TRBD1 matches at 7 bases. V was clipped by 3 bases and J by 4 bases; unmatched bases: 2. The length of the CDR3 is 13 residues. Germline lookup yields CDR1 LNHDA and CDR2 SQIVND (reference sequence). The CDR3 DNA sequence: TGTGCCAGTAGTATTGACAGGGCCACTGAAGCTTTCTTT. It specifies CASSIDRATEAFF.

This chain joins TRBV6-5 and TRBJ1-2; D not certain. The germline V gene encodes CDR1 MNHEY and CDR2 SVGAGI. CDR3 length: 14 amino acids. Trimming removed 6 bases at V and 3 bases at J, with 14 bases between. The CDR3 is CASRSYDNYYGYTF. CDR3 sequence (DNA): TGTGCCAGCAGATCCTACGACAATTACTATGGCTACACCTTC.

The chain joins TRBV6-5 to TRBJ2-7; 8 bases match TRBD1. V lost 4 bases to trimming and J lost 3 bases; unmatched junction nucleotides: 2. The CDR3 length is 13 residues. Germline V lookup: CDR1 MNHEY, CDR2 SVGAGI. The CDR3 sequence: CASSSTGVYEQYF. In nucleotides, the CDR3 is TGTGCCAGCAGTTCGACAGGGGTCTACGAGCAGTACTTC.

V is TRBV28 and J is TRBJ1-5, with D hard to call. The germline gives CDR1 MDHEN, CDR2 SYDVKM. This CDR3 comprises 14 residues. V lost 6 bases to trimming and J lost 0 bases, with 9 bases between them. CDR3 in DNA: TGTGCCAGCAGCGTGAACTATAGCAATCAGCCCCAGCATTTT. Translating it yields CASSVNYSNQPQHF.

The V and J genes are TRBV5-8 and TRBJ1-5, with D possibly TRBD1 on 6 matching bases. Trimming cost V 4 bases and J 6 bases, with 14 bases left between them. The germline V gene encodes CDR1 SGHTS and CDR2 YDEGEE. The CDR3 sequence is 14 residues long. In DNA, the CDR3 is TGTGCCAGCAGCGTAAACAGGGCGGCTCAGCCCCAGCATTTT. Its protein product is CASSVNRAAQPQHF.

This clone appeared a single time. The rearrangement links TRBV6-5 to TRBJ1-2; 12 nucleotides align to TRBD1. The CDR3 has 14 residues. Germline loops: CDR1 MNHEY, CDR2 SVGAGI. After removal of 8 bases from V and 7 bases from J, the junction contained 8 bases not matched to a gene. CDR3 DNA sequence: TGTGCCAGCCGTTTCCGGGACAGGGGGCCTGGCTACACCTTC. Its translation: CASRFRDRGPGYTF.

The CDR3 here is CSVALGTGELFF. The CDR3 nucleotides are TGCAGCGTTGCCCTAGGTACCGGGGAGCTGTTTTTT. This chain joins TRBV29-1 and TRBJ2-2; no firm D call. V shed 4 bases and J shed 5 bases, with 8 bases lying between them. The CDR3 contains 12 residues. Germline loops: CDR1 SQVTM, CDR2 ANQGSEA.

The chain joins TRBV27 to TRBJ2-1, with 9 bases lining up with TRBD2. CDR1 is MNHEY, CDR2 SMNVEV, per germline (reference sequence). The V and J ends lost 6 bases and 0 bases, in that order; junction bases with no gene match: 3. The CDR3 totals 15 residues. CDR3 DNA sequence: TGTGCCAGCAGAATTAGCGGGAGCTCCTACAATGAGCAGTTCTTC. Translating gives CASRISGSSYNEQFF.

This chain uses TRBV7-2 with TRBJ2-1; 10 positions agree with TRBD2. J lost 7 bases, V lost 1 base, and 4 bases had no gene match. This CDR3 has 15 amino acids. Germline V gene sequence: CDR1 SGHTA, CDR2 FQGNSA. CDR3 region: CASSLVETSGNEQFF. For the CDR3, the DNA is TGTGCCAGCAGCTTAGTGGAGACTAGCGGGAATGAGCAGTTCTTC.

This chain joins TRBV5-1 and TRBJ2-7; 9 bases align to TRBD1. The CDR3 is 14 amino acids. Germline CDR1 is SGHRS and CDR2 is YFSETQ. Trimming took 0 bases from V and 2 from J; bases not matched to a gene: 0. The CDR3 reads CASSLGTGAYEQYF. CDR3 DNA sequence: TGCGCCAGCAGCTTGGGGACAGGGGCCTACGAGCAGTACTTC.

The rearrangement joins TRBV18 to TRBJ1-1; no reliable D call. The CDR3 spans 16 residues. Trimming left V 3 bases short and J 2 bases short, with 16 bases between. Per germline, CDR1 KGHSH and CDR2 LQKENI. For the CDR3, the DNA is TGTGCCAGCTCACCGACGGACCCGGGAGGAAACACTGAAGCTTTCTTT. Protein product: CASSPTDPGGNTEAFF.

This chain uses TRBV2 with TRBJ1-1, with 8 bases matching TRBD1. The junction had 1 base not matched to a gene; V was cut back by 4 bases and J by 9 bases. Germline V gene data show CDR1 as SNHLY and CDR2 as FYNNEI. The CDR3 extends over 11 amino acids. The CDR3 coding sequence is TGTGCCAGCAGTGGGACAGGGAAAGCTTTCTTT. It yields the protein CASSGTGKAFF.

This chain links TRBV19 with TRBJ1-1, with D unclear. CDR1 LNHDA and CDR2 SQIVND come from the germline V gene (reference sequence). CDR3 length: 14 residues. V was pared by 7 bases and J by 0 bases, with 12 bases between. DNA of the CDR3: TGTGCCAGTACCCTTAGACATATGAACACTGAAGCTTTCTTT. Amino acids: CASTLRHMNTEAFF.

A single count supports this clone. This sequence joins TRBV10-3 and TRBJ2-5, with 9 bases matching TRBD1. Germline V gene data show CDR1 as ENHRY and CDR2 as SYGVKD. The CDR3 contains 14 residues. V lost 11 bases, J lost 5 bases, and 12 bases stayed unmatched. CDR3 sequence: CASRTGDGGETQYF. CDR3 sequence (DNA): TGTGCCTCCCGGACAGGGGACGGGGGGGAGACCCAGTACTTC.

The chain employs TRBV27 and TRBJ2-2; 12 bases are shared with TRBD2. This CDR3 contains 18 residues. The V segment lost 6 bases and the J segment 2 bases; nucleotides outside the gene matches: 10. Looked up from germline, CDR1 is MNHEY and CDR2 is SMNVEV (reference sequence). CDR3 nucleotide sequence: TGTGCCAGCAGGACTAGCGGGAGTCGTAAGTTTAACACCGGGGAGCTGTTTTTT. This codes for CASRTSGSRKFNTGELFF.

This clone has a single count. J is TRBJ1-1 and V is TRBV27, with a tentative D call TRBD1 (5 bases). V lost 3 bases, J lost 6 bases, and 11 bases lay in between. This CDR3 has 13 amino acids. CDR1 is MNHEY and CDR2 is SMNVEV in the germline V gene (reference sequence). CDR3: CASSLAGLPEAFF. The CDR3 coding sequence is TGTGCCAGCAGTTTGGCAGGGTTGCCTGAAGCTTTCTTT.

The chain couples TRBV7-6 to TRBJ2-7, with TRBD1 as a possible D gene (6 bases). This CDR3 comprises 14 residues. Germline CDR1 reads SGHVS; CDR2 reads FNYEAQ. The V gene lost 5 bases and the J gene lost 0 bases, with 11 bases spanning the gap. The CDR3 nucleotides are TGTGCCAGCAGCACGGACAGCAGCTCCTACGAGCAGTACTTC. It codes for CASSTDSSSYEQYF.

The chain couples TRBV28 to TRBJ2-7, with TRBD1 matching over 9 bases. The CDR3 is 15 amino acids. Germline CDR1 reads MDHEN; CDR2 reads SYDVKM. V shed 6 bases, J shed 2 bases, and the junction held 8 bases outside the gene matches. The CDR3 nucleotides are TGTGCCAGCAGAGGCCCGACAGGGGGTACCTACGAGCAGTACTTC. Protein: CASRGPTGGTYEQYF.

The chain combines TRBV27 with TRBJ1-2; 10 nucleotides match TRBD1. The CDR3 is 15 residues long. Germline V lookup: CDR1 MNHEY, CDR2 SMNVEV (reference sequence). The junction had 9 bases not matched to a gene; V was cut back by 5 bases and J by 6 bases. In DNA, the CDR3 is TGTGCCAGCAGTCTCTTCGACAGGGGGCGCGATGGCTACACCTTC. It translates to CASSLFDRGRDGYTF.

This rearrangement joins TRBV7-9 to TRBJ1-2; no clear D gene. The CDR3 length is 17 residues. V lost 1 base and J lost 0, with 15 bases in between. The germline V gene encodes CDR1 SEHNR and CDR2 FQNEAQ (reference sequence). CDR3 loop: CASSLDRAGSANYGYTF. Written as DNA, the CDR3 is TGTGCCAGCAGCTTAGATCGCGCAGGCTCAGCTAACTATGGCTACACCTTC.

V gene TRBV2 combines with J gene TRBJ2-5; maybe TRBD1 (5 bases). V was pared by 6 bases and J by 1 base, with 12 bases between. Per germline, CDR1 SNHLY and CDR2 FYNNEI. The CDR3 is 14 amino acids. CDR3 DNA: TGTGCCAGCAGAGACAGACCTGTCCAAGAGACCCAGTACTTC. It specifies CASRDRPVQETQYF.

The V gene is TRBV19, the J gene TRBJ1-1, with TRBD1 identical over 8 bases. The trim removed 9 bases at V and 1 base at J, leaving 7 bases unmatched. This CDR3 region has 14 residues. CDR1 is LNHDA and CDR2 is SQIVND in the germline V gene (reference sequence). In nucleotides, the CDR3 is TGTGCCAGCAGGACAGGGCCGGGGAACACTGAAGCTTTCTTT. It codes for CASRTGPGNTEAFF.